The 30 T cell receptor beta chains below come from one sample, sequenced in a study of OX40 agonist ivuxolimab in advanced cancers. Data came from immunoSEQ multiplex PCR; TCRdb stores just in-frame clones and leaves some out. The sample contains about 35,000 clones, about 90% of which appear only once. Sequencing was performed on CD4+ or CD8+ T cells sorted from blood, taken in a trial of the OX40 agonist ivuxolimab. These receptors all stem from an adult with an advanced solid tumor such as melanoma, head and neck, liver or kidney cancer.

This chain joins TRBV27 and TRBJ2-1; 11 positions match TRBD2. The CDR3 extends over 15 amino acids. J lost 5 bases, V lost 5 bases, and 5 bases had no gene match. Per germline, CDR1 MNHEY and CDR2 SMNVEV (reference sequence). DNA of the CDR3: TGTGCCAGCAGTCTGGGGACTAGCGGACACAATGAGCAGTTCTTC. Amino acid sequence: CASSLGTSGHNEQFF.

This chain connects TRBV4-1 to TRBJ2-7; 8 bases align to TRBD1. The CDR3 consists of 15 residues. J was trimmed by 1 base and V by 1 base; bases with no gene match: 3. CDR1 is MGHRA, CDR2 YSYEKL, per germline. This chain's CDR3 is CASSQGQGMSYEQYF. The CDR3 DNA reads TGCGCCAGCAGCCAAGGACAGGGGATGTCCTACGAGCAGTACTTC.

This chain joins TRBV11-2 and TRBJ2-6; 12 nucleotides align to TRBD1. This CDR3 comprises 16 residues. The germline gives CDR1 SGHAT, CDR2 FQNNGV. With 4 bases clipped from V and 2 bases from J, the junction kept 0 bases outside the gene matches. The CDR3 is CASSWDRGPGANVLTF. The CDR3 DNA sequence: TGTGCCAGCAGCTGGGACAGGGGGCCTGGGGCCAACGTCCTGACTTTC.

The genes are TRBV7-9 and TRBJ2-1; 7 positions match TRBD2. This CDR3 region has 14 residues. Germline V gene lookup returns CDR1 SEHNR and CDR2 FQNEAQ (reference sequence). V shed 6 bases and J 2 bases; nucleotides not matched to a gene: 4. The CDR3: CASSGEGPYNEQFF. The CDR3 bases are TGTGCCAGCAGTGGGGAGGGCCCCTACAATGAGCAGTTCTTC.

This chain uses TRBV4-1 with TRBJ2-5; 10 nucleotides match TRBD1. The CDR3 totals 17 residues. V lost 3 bases to trimming and J lost 1 base; unmatched junction nucleotides: 8. Germline loops: CDR1 MGHRA, CDR2 YSYEKL. CDR3 region: CASSQTPGQGFQETQYF. DNA of the CDR3: TGCGCCAGCAGCCAGACACCGGGACAGGGGTTCCAAGAGACCCAGTACTTC.

The rearrangement links TRBV18 to TRBJ2-5, with 11 bases fitting TRBD1. Looked up from germline, CDR1 is KGHSH and CDR2 is LQKENI. This CDR3 contains 18 residues. J lost 0 bases, V lost 2 bases, and 8 bases had no gene match. CDR3 protein: CASSPYTGTGGYQETQYF. The DNA for the CDR3 is TGTGCCAGCTCACCATACACCGGGACAGGGGGTTACCAAGAGACCCAGTACTTC. Drawing the rest from reference TRBV18 and TRBJ2-5, the complete variable domain is NAGVMQNPRHLVRRRGQEARLRCSPMKGHSHVYWYRQLPEEGLKFMVYLQKENIIDESGMPKERFSAEFPKEGPSILRIQQVVRGDSAAYFCASSPYTGTGGYQETQYFGPGTRLLVL.

The J gene is TRBJ2-7, the V gene TRBV13; D is ambiguous. Trimming shortened V by 5 bases and J by 2 bases, and 7 bases separated the two germline ends. The CDR3 length is 12 residues. CDR1 is PRHDT, CDR2 FYEKMQ, per germline (reference sequence). The CDR3: CASSPYAYEQYF. CDR3 nucleotide sequence: TGTGCCAGCAGCCCATATGCCTACGAGCAGTACTTC.

The chain combines TRBV10-3 with TRBJ1-1; D remains unclear. Germline V gives CDR1 ENHRY, CDR2 SYGVKD. The CDR3 spans 14 residues. With 4 bases removed from V and 5 bases from J, the gap between germline ends came to 14 bases. CDR3 nucleotide sequence: TGTGCCATCAGTGTTGGAGCTAGGGAGACTGAAGCTTTCTTT. Protein sequence: CAISVGARETEAFF.

The chain has TRBV9 and TRBJ1-2; D might be TRBD1 (6 bases). V dropped 0 bases and J dropped 0 bases, with 9 bases sitting between them. The CDR3 spans 15 residues. Per germline, CDR1 SGDLS and CDR2 YYNGEE. The CDR3 sequence: CASSVEDSANYGYTF. The CDR3 region has the DNA TGTGCCAGCAGCGTAGAGGACAGTGCTAACTATGGCTACACCTTC.

This clone was detected only once. J is TRBJ2-1 and V is TRBV7-9, with 10 bases lining up with TRBD2. CDR3 length: 19 amino acids. Germline V CDR1 and CDR2: SEHNR, FQNEAQ (reference sequence). V shed 3 bases, J shed 6 bases, and the junction held 17 bases outside the gene matches. In DNA form, the CDR3 reads TGTGCCAGCAGCTTTAGGACCAGCGGGAGGGCCATAGGTGCCAATGAGCAGTTCTTC. Its translation is CASSFRTSGRAIGANEQFF.

The gene calls are TRBV6-6 and TRBJ1-1, with unresolved D. Germline CDR1 MNHNY, CDR2 SVGAGI (reference sequence). The CDR3 is made up of 12 amino acids. The V gene lost 2 bases and the J gene lost 6 bases, with 7 bases spanning the gap. The CDR3 DNA reads as TGTGCCAGCAGTTACGGAGGAGCTGAAGCTTTCTTT. It specifies CASSYGGAEAFF.

The gene calls are TRBV4-3 and TRBJ2-1; TRBD1 matches 9 bases. With 0 bases clipped from V and 6 bases from J, the junction kept 0 bases outside the gene matches. The V gene's germline CDR1 is LGHNA and CDR2 YSLEER. The CDR3 runs 14 residues. Here the CDR3 reads CASSQEDRGNEQFF. CDR3 coding DNA: TGCGCCAGCAGCCAAGAGGACAGGGGCAATGAGCAGTTCTTC.

This clone was seen a handful of times. V gene TRBV27 combines with J gene TRBJ1-1; TRBD1 agrees at 10 bases. The germline gives CDR1 MNHEY, CDR2 SMNVEV (reference sequence). CDR3 length: 17 amino acids. With 5 bases clipped from V and 6 bases from J, the junction kept 15 bases outside the gene matches. CDR3 nucleotide sequence: TGTGCCAGCAGTGATAGACAGGGGGCTTCTGTGTGGGCTGAAGCTTTCTTT. Translated, it gives CASSDRQGASVWAEAFF.

This sequence joins TRBV9 and TRBJ1-2; D might be TRBD1 (6 bases). Germline assignment: CDR1 SGDLS and CDR2 YYNGEE. This CDR3 has 13 residues. V gave up 4 bases and J gave up 4 bases, with 11 bases separating them. The CDR3 region has the DNA TGTGCCAGCAGCCCAGGGGAACCCTATGGCTACACCTTC. Its protein product is CASSPGEPYGYTF. Using reference TRBV9 and TRBJ1-2 for the parts outside the CDR3, the full variable domain is DSGVTQTPKHLITATGQRVTLRCSPRSGDLSVYWYQQSLDQGLQFLIQYYNGEERAKGNILERFSAQQFPDLHSELNLSSLELGDSALYFCASSPGEPYGYTFGSGTRLTVV.

This clone was counted a single time. The chain couples TRBV9 to TRBJ2-1; 10 bases map to TRBD1. This CDR3 spans 17 amino acids. From germline, CDR1 is SGDLS and CDR2 YYNGEE. V dropped 1 base and J dropped 8; count of bases not matched to a gene: 12. CDR3 residues: CASSVSVTGGGGDEQFF. CDR3 bases: TGTGCCAGCAGCGTATCCGTGACAGGGGGCGGAGGCGATGAGCAGTTCTTC.

The CDR3, as DNA: TGCGCCAGCAGCCCAAAGGAACGGCTAGCGGGAGGGAATGAGCAGTTCTTC. It is translated as CASSPKERLAGGNEQFF. The rearrangement uses TRBV4-1 and TRBJ2-1, with 12 bases that match TRBD2. Germline V gene sequence: CDR1 MGHRA, CDR2 YSYEKL. The J segment lost 7 bases and the V segment lost 4 bases, leaving 11 bases of the junction unmatched. CDR3 length equals 17 residues.

Only one count was recorded for this clone. The chain couples TRBV14 to TRBJ2-6; the D call may be TRBD1 or TRBD2 (6 bases each). The CDR3 has 16 amino acids. V was shortened by 3 bases and J by 2 bases, with 11 bases between the two germline ends. CDR1 is SGHDN, CDR2 FVKESK, per germline. CDR3 sequence reads: CASSHVRGAGANVLTF. CDR3 nucleotides: TGTGCCAGCAGCCATGTTAGGGGGGCTGGGGCCAACGTCCTGACTTTC.

This rearrangement joins TRBV9 to TRBJ1-1, with 8 bases fitting TRBD1. The J segment lost 6 bases and the V segment lost 4 bases, leaving 8 bases of the junction unmatched. Germline CDR1 reads SGDLS; CDR2 reads YYNGEE. This CDR3 has 14 amino acids. CDR3 region: CASSLDRVGAEAFF. DNA of the CDR3: TGTGCCAGCAGCCTGGACAGGGTTGGTGCTGAAGCTTTCTTT.

The V and J genes are TRBV6-4 and TRBJ2-2, with D maybe TRBD2 (8 bases). Germline lookup yields CDR1 MRHNA and CDR2 SNTAGT. With 8 bases removed from V and 7 bases from J, the gap between germline ends came to 17 bases. The CDR3 covers 14 residues. This CDR3 reads CASGFSGTDGELFF. CDR3 DNA: TGTGCCAGCGGGTTTAGCGGGACAGACGGGGAGCTGTTTTTT.

V usage is TRBV4-3 and J usage is TRBJ2-5; 9 positions agree with TRBD1. The V gene's germline CDR1 is LGHNA and CDR2 YSLEER. The CDR3 length is 13 residues. V lost 3 bases and J lost 4; bases outside the gene matches: 0. CDR3 sequence: CASSQDRGETQYF. The CDR3 DNA reads as TGCGCCAGCAGCCAGGACAGGGGAGAGACCCAGTACTTC.

The chain combines TRBV11-2 with TRBJ1-1, with a weak D call TRBD1 (5 bases). Trimming shortened V by 1 base and J by 7 bases, and 7 bases separated the two germline ends. Germline loops: CDR1 SGHAT, CDR2 FQNNGV. The CDR3 spans 12 residues. The CDR3 protein is CASSLGQSEAFF. The CDR3 DNA reads TGTGCCAGCAGCTTAGGACAGAGTGAAGCTTTCTTT.

This sequence joins TRBV5-8 and TRBJ1-2; the D is unclear. This CDR3 is 16 amino acids long. The V end lost 0 bases, the J end lost 4 bases, and 16 bases lay between the germline ends. Germline CDR1 and CDR2: SGHTS and YDEGEE. CDR3 sequence (DNA): TGTGCCAGCAGCTTGGGACGCTATTGGGCCCCCTATGGCTACACCTTC. Amino acid sequence: CASSLGRYWAPYGYTF.

This clone showed up just a few times. The CDR3 bases are TGTGCCAGCAGTTATGAAGGGCCCCAGCATTTT. It codes for CASSYEGPQHF. This chain uses TRBV6-6 with TRBJ1-5, with unresolved D. Germline CDR1 MNHNY, CDR2 SVGAGI (reference sequence). V was shortened by 3 bases and J by 9 bases, with 6 bases between the two germline ends. The CDR3 has 11 amino acids.

The chain employs TRBV25-1 and TRBJ1-2; D gene ambiguous. The V and J ends lost 6 bases and 0 bases respectively, with 11 bases between them. Germline CDR1 MGHDK, CDR2 SYGVNS. This CDR3 region has 14 residues. As DNA, the CDR3 is TGTGCCAGCAGCTTCCAAGAAGCTAACTATGGCTACACCTTC. It is translated as CASSFQEANYGYTF.

The chain combines TRBV15 with TRBJ2-5, with D tentatively TRBD2 (6 bases). This CDR3 has 14 residues. Looked up from germline, CDR1 is LNHNV and CDR2 is YYDKDF (reference sequence). Trimming stripped 4 bases from V and 5 bases from J, with 14 bases between. The CDR3 nucleotides are TGTGCCACCAGCACCCGACTAGGGTCGGAGACCCAGTACTTC. This sequence encodes CATSTRLGSETQYF.

The chain carries TRBV6-5 and TRBJ1-3; maybe TRBD1 (6 bases). Germline-derived CDR1 and CDR2 are MNHEY and SVGAGI. There are 15 residues in the CDR3. Trimming pared 4 bases from V and 5 bases from J, leaving 15 bases between. Here the CDR3 DNA reads TGTGCCAGCAGTTTGACGCAGGGGCCCAGAAACACCATATATTTT. It is translated as CASSLTQGPRNTIYF.

V usage is TRBV7-9 and J usage is TRBJ1-5; D not resolved. The V end lost 3 bases, the J end lost 1 base, and 4 bases lay between the germline ends. Germline V gene lookup returns CDR1 SEHNR and CDR2 FQNEAQ (reference sequence). The CDR3 extends over 13 amino acids. The CDR3 spells CASSFGSNQPQHF. CDR3 bases: TGTGCCAGCAGCTTCGGCAGCAATCAGCCCCAGCATTTT.

The rearrangement links TRBV28 to TRBJ1-5, with D uncertain. V gave up 7 bases and J gave up 0 bases, with 19 bases separating them. The V gene's germline CDR1 is MDHEN and CDR2 SYDVKM. The length of the CDR3 is 17 residues. The CDR3 region has the DNA TGTGCCAGCACCGCCGAACGGTGGAAGGGTAGCAATCAGCCCCAGCATTTT. It codes for CASTAERWKGSNQPQHF.

This clone has only one observation. This chain uses TRBV21-1 with TRBJ2-7; TRBD1, the D gene given by the table, was not confirmed from the DNA. TRBV21-1 is deemed a pseudogene. The CDR3 runs to 15 residues. This CDR3 is CASSYWDREPYEQYF. The CDR3 DNA sequence: TGTGCCAGCAGCTACTGGGACAGGGAACCCTACGAGCAGTACTTC.

As DNA, the CDR3 is TGTGCCAGTAGTATTCCGGCAGTTAACACCGGGGAGCTGTTTTTT. It encodes CASSIPAVNTGELFF. The chain uses TRBV19 and TRBJ2-2, with D unresolved. The CDR3 is 15 residues long. Trimming took off 3 bases at V and 2 bases at J, with 10 bases between the two ends. The germline V gene has CDR1 LNHDA and CDR2 SQIVND (reference sequence). Full variable domain (outside the CDR3, taken from reference TRBV19 and TRBJ2-2): DGGITQSPKYLFRKEGQNVTLSCEQNLNHDAMYWYRQDPGQGLRLIYYSQIVNDFQKGDIAEGYSVSREKKESFPLTVTSAQKNPTAFYLCASSIPAVNTGELFFGEGSRLTVL.